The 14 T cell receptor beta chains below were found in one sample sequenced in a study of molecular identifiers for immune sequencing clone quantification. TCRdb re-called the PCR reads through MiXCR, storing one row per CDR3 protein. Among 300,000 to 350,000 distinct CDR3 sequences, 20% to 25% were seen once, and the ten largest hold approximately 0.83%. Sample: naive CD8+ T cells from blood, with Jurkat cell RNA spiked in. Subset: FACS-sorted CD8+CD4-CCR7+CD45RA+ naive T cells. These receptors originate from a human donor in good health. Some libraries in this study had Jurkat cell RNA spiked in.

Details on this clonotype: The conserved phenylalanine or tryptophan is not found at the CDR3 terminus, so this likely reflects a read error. The CDR3 region has the DNA TGTGCCAGCAGTTTAAGGACGGGAAAAGAGACCCAGTACATC. Translating it yields CASSLRTGKETQYI. The V call is TRBV12-3 or TRBV12-4, the J call TRBJ2-5; possible D gene TRBD2, 5 bases. The V and J ends lost 2 bases and 3 bases respectively, with 10 bases between them. There are 14 residues in the CDR3.

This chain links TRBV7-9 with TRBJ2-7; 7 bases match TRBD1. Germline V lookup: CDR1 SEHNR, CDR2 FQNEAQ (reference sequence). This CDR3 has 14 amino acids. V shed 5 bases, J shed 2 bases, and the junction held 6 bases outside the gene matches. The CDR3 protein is CASSHRDSPYEQYF. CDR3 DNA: TGTGCCAGCAGCCACCGGGACAGTCCCTACGAGCAGTACTTC.

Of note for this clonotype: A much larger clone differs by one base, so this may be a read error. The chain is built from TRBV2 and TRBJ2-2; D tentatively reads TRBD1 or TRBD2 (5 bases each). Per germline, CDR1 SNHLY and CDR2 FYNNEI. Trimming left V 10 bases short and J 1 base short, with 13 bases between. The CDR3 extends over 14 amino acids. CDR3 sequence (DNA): TGTGCCACTGGGACGTCGGGGAACACCGGGGAGCTGTTTTTT. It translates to CATGTSGNTGELFF.

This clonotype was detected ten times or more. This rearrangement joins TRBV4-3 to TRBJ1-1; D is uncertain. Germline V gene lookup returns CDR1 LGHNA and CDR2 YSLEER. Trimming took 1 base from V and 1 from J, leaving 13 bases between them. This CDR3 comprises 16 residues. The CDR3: CASSQGSAGPNTEAFF. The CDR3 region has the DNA TGCGCCAGCAGCCAAGGATCAGCAGGCCCGAACACTGAAGCTTTCTTT.

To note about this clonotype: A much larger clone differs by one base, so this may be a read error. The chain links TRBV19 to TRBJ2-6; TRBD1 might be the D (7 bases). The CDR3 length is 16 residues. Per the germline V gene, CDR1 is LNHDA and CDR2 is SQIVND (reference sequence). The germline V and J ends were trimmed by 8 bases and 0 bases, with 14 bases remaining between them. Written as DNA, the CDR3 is TGTGCCAGTGCCCCGGGGGACAGCTCTGGGGCCAACGTCCTGACTTTC. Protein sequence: CASAPGDSSGANVLTF. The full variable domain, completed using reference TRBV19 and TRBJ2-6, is DGGITQSPKYLFRKEGQNVTLSCEQNLNHDAMYWYRQDPGQGLRLIYYSQIVNDFQKGDIAEGYSVSREKKESFPLTVTSAQKNPTAFYLCASAPGDSSGANVLTFGAGSRLTVL.

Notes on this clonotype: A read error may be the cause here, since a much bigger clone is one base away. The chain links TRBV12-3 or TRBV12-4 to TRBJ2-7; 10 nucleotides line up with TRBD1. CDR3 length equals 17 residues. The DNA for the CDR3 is TGTGCCAGCAGCTCCGGGACAGGGGTCTCCGGCGCCTACGAGCGGTACTTC. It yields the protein CASSSGTGVSGAYERYF.

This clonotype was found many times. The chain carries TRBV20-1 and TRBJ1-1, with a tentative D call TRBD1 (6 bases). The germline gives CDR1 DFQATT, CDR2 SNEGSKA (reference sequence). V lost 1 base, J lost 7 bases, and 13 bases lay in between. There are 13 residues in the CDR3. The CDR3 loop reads CSARGDKINEAFF. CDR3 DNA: TGCAGTGCTAGAGGGGACAAGATCAATGAAGCTTTCTTT.

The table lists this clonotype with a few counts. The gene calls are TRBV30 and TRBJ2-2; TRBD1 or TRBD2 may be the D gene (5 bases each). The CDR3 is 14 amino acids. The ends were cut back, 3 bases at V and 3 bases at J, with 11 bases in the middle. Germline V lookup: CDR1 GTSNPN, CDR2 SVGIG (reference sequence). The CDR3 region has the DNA TGTGCCTGGAGCGGGGCAGGATACACCGGGGAGCTGTTTTTT. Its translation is CAWSGAGYTGELFF.

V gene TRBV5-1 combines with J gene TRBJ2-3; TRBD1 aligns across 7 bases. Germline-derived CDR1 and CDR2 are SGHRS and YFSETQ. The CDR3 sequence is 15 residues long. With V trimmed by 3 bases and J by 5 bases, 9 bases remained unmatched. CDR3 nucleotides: TGCGCCAGCAGCTGGAGACAGGGCGAAAGAGATACGCAGTATTTT. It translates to CASSWRQGERDTQYF.

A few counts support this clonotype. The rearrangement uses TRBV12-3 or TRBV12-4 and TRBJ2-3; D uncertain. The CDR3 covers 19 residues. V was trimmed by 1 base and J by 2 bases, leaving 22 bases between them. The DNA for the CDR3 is TGTGCCAGCAGTTTAGTGGGTGGTGGGCCCTCACTACCCACAGATACGCAGTATTTT. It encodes CASSLVGGGPSLPTDTQYF.

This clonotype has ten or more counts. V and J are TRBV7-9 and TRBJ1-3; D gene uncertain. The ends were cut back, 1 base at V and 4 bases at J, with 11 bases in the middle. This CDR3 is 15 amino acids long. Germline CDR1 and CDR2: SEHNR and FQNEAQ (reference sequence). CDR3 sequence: CASSLESRSGNTIYF. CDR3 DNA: TGTGCCAGCAGCTTAGAGTCGAGATCCGGAAACACCATATATTTT. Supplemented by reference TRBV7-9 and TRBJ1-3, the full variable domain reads DTGVSQNPRHKITKRGQNVTFRCDPISEHNRLYWYRQTLGQGPEFLTYFQNEAQLEKSRLLSDRFSAERPKGSFSTLEIQRTEQGDSAMYLCASSLESRSGNTIYFGEGSWLTVV.

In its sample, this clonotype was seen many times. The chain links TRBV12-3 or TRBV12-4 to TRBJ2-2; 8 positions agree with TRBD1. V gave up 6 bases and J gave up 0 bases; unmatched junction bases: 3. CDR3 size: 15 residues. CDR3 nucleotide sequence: TGTGCCAGCAGAACAGGGGGATCGAACACCGGGGAGCTGTTTTTT. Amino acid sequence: CASRTGGSNTGELFF.

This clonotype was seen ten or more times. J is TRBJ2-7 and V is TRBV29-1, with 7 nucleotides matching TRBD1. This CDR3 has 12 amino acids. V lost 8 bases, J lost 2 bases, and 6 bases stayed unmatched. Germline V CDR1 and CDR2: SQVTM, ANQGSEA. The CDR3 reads CSIWTGPYEQYF. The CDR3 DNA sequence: TGCAGCATCTGGACAGGCCCCTACGAGCAGTACTTC.

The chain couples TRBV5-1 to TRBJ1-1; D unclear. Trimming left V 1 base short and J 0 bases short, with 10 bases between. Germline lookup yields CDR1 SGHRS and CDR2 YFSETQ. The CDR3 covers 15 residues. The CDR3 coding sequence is TGCGCCAGCAGCTTGAATAAAGGCATGAACACTGAAGCTTTCTTT. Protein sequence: CASSLNKGMNTEAFF.